This record concerns one T cell receptor (beta chain) sequence. This sample was taken from a study of blood T cell repertoires in COVID-19. The table came from immunoSEQ multiplex PCR; TCRdb's copy has only in-frame clones and leaves some out. Seen here are 350,000 or so clones, roughly nine tenths observed once, and the top ten hold 3.9%. The J segment lost 5 bases and the V segment lost 2 bases, leaving 7 bases of the junction unmatched. The germline V gene encodes CDR1 SGHTA and CDR2 FQGTGA. The CDR3 consists of 17 residues. The sample was peripheral blood. The gene calls are TRBV7-3 and TRBJ2-1; 12 bases match TRBD1. The TCR sequence derives from a woman aged 55-75 years with COVID-19, enrolled during active disease. This chain's CDR3 is CASSLLGTGGQNNEQFF. As DNA, the CDR3 is TGTGCCAGCAGCTTACTTGGGACAGGGGGCCAAAACAATGAGCAGTTCTTC.